This TCR beta chain originates from a study of T-cell reconstitution after alpha-beta-depleted transplantation in children. This sample's TCRbeta library carried unique molecular identifier barcodes. TCRdb passed the PCR reads through MiXCR, listing each CDR3 protein once. The sample records around 78,000 distinct CDR3 sequences, about 7% being singletons. V gave up 2 bases and J gave up 3 bases, with 1 base separating them. The CDR3 sequence is 11 residues long. This clonotype has a count of ten or more. V gene TRBV12-3 or TRBV12-4 combines with J gene TRBJ2-5; D remains ambiguous. The sample in question was PBMCs from the stem cell graft donor, obtained from the stem cell graft. The TCR sequence derives from a human donor who donated a stem cell graft to a child with acute lymphoblastic leukemia. The CDR3 protein is CASSLKETQYF. The DNA of the CDR3 is TGTGCCAGCAGTTTAAAAGAGACCCAGTACTTC.